Listed below are T cell receptor beta chains from one sample, sequenced in a study of human T cells and chemical hapten exposure. A single record per CDR3 protein comes from TCRdb applying MiXCR to the RACE reads. The sample records about 120,000 distinct CDR3 sequences, roughly 14% being singletons. The sample here was whole blood, taken in connection with sensitization to the hapten diphenylcyclopropenone (DPC). The receptor source for this set is a woman aged 18-30 years with alopecia areata. Some clones in this sample may be carry-over from other donors' samples. The CDR3 runs from the conserved cysteine through the conserved F or W. D genes are given only for firm matches. Where a row states a size, it is once, few, many or the class of an expanded clone; other rows omit it.

v_gene,abundance,d_gene,j_gene,CDR3nt,CDR3aa
TRBV20-1,few,.,TRBJ2-2,TGCAGTGCTAGAGATATTTTGGTGGGGGAGCTGTTTTTT,CSARDILVGELFF
TRBV28,.,TRBD1,TRBJ1-4,TGTGCCAGCAGGACAGGGGATGAAAAACTGTTTTTT,CASRTGDEKLFF
TRBV4-3,few,.,TRBJ2-7,TGCGCCAGCAGCCAAGCTTCGGGGGGCCGGAGGGAGCAGTACTTC,CASSQASGGRREQYF
TRBV5-1,many,.,TRBJ2-5,TGCGCCACCAATAGTGGGGGGCAAGAGACCCAGTACTTC,CATNSGGQETQYF
TRBV10-3,many,TRBD2,TRBJ2-1,TGTGCCATCACCACTAGCGGGGGGGCTTACAATGAGCAGTTCTTC,CAITTSGGAYNEQFF
TRBV7-2,few,.,TRBJ2-3,TGTGCCAGCCACCCCTCCCAGTTCCCAGATACGCAGTATTTT,CASHPSQFPDTQYF
TRBV10-3,many,.,TRBJ1-6,TGTGCCATCAGTGAGGCGGGCTCACCCCTCCACTTT,CAISEAGSPLHF
TRBV5-1,few,TRBD1,TRBJ1-2,TGCGCCAGCAGCTTGGGACGCGAGGGGACAGGGAAAGAAGCTAACTATGGCTACACCTTC,CASSLGREGTGKEANYGYTF
TRBV18,.,.,TRBJ2-3,TGTGCCAGCTCACTGATGCCCACAGATACGCAGTATTTT,CASSLMPTDTQYF
TRBV3-1,many,TRBD2,TRBJ2-1,TGTGCCAGCAGCCTAGCGGGGGGTGTAAATGAGCAGTTCTTC,CASSLAGGVNEQFF
TRBV27,.,.,TRBJ2-3,TGTGCCAGCAGCTCGGGTATGATAGGGTCCTATAGCACAGATACGCAGTATTTT,CASSSGMIGSYSTDTQYF
TRBV6-5,many,.,TRBJ2-3,TGTGCCAGCACTCTTTCAGGAGGAGATACGCAGTATTTT,CASTLSGGDTQYF
TRBV18,few,.,TRBJ1-6,TGTGCCAGCTCACCGGCGGCGGGCCGGGGTAATTCACCCCTCCACTTT,CASSPAAGRGNSPLHF
TRBV11-2,.,.,TRBJ2-3,TGTGCCAGCAGTACGGGGGTGTCAGATACGCAGTATTTT,CASSTGVSDTQYF
TRBV4-3,.,.,TRBJ2-7,TGCGCCAGCAGCCAAGATATTCGCGGATACGAGCAGTACTTC,CASSQDIRGYEQYF
TRBV7-8,many,.,TRBJ1-1,TGTGCCAGCAGCACATCAGTGAACACTGAAGCTTTCTTT,CASSTSVNTEAFF
TRBV28,.,.,TRBJ2-1,TGTGCCAGCAGTCCTCGGGGGACCCCTGACAATGAGCAGTTCTTC,CASSPRGTPDNEQFF
TRBV12-3/TRBV12-4,few,TRBD1,TRBJ1-2,TGTGCCAGCAGTTTATTCTCGGGGACAGGCCGCTATGGCTACACCTTC,CASSLFSGTGRYGYTF
TRBV7-9,.,.,TRBJ1-2,TGTGCCAGCAGCGAGGCACAGATCGGCTACACCTTC,CASSEAQIGYTF
TRBV18,.,.,TRBJ2-3,TGTGCCAGCTCAGCAAGTCTGGGTCCTGGCGGACCAGATACGCAGTATTTT,CASSASLGPGGPDTQYF
TRBV9,.,.,TRBJ1-5,TGTGCCAGCAGCCTCCTCGGGGATAGCAATCAGCCCCAGCATTTT,CASSLLGDSNQPQHF
TRBV12-3/TRBV12-4,.,TRBD1,TRBJ1-2,TGTGCCAGCAGTTCACAACTACAGGGGGCGGGGTATGGCTACACCTTC,CASSSQLQGAGYGYTF
TRBV28,many,.,TRBJ2-7,TGTGCCAGCAGTTTATGGGCTTCTCACGAGCAGTACTTC,CASSLWASHEQYF
TRBV6-2/TRBV6-3,few,.,TRBJ2-1,TGTGCCAGCGCCCCAGGCAACAATGAGCAGTTCTTC,CASAPGNNEQFF
TRBV10-2,many,TRBD1,TRBJ2-5,TGCGCCAGCAGAAGGACACAGGGGGCGGAGGAGACCCAGTACTTC,CASRRTQGAEETQYF
TRBV6-2/TRBV6-3,.,TRBD1,TRBJ2-7,TGTGCCAGCAGTTACTTGGGACAGGGTGCCTACGAGCAGTACTTC,CASSYLGQGAYEQYF
TRBV18,many,.,TRBJ2-2,TGTGCCACCAAAACGAGGACGAACACCGGGGAGCTGTTTTTT,CATKTRTNTGELFF
TRBV20-1,many,TRBD1,TRBJ1-1,TGCAGTGCTAGAGGGACAGGGAGAAACACTGAAGCTTTCTTT,CSARGTGRNTEAFF
TRBV4-3,few,.,TRBJ1-1,TGCGCCAGCAGCCATCAAGGGACCGGGATTCAGGCTTTCTTT,CASSHQGTGIQAFF
TRBV7-9,.,TRBD1,TRBJ2-1,TGTGCCAGCACTTCACCGACAGGGGACGGTGAGCAGTTCTTC,CASTSPTGDGEQFF
TRBV15,many,.,TRBJ2-1,TGTGCCACCAGCAGAGGTAATGAGCAGTTCTTC,CATSRGNEQFF
TRBV11-3,few,.,TRBJ2-5,TGTGCCAGCAGCTCTGCCGACCAACGAGGGACCCAGTACTTC,CASSSADQRGTQYF
TRBV20-1,few,.,TRBJ2-7,TGCAGTGCTAGAGACAGGGCGTACGAGCAGTACTTC,CSARDRAYEQYF
TRBV11-2,few,TRBD2,TRBJ2-5,TGTGCCAGCAGCTACGGACTAGCGGGGCAAGAGACCCAGTACTTC,CASSYGLAGQETQYF
TRBV20-1,few,TRBD1,TRBJ1-5,TGCAGTGCTTGGACAGGGGGCAATCAGCCCCAGCATTTT,CSAWTGGNQPQHF
TRBV27,few,.,TRBJ1-1,TGTGCCAGCAGCAAGAACACTGAAGCTTTCTTT,CASSKNTEAFF
TRBV7-9,few,.,TRBJ2-1,TGTGCCAGCAGCCCGCGCAAAGGGGATACATCCTCCTACAATGAGCAGTTCTTC,CASSPRKGDTSSYNEQFF
TRBV28,.,.,TRBJ2-5,TGTGCCAGCAGTTCTCCAAGCGAGACCCAGTACTTC,CASSSPSETQYF
TRBV29-1,.,.,TRBJ2-5,TGCAGCGTTATCCCCCTCCCGTACCAAGAGACCCAGTACTTC,CSVIPLPYQETQYF
TRBV20-1,many,TRBD1,TRBJ1-2,TGCAGTGCTAGAGCCCGGCAGGGGGCGGATGGCTACACCTTC,CSARARQGADGYTF
TRBV29-1,many,.,TRBJ1-6,TGCAGCGTTGGCTTAGACTATAATTCACCCCTCCACTTT,CSVGLDYNSPLHF
TRBV4-3,many,.,TRBJ1-1,TGCGCCAGCAGCCAAGATGGAGGGGCGCCGGACACTGAAGCTTTCTTT,CASSQDGGAPDTEAFF
TRBV2,many,.,TRBJ2-1,TGTGCCAGTCGACAGGGAGGCTCCTACAATGAGCAGTTCTTC,CASRQGGSYNEQFF
TRBV4-3,few,.,TRBJ2-1,TGCGCCAGCAGCCAAGGGTCTAGCCCCGGGGATGAGCAGTTCTTC,CASSQGSSPGDEQFF
TRBV6-5,.,TRBD1,TRBJ1-2,TGTGCCAGCAGTTACGCGGGACAGGGGAACTATGGCTACACCTTC,CASSYAGQGNYGYTF
TRBV7-9,many,.,TRBJ1-5,TGTGCCAGCAGATCCCTTGGTCAGCCCCAGCATTTT,CASRSLGQPQHF
TRBV11-2,.,TRBD2,TRBJ2-3,TGTGCCAGCAGCAAAATCTTATCCTCGGGGGGGCCAAGTTATGCAGATACGCAGTATTTT,CASSKILSSGGPSYADTQYF
TRBV29-1,.,TRBD1,TRBJ2-7,TGCAGCGTTCGACAGGGAAGGTACGAGCAGTACTTC,CSVRQGRYEQYF
TRBV19,many,.,TRBJ1-5,TGTGCCAGTAGTATGTCAGGGGCAGGTCAGCCCCAGCATTTT,CASSMSGAGQPQHF
TRBV20-1,.,TRBD2,TRBJ2-5,TGCAGTGCTAGTGGAGTAGCGGGGACGGACGAGACCCAGTACTTC,CSASGVAGTDETQYF
TRBV28,.,.,TRBJ1-1,TGTGCCAGCAGCCCCGACGCGACTGAAGCTTTCTTT,CASSPDATEAFF
TRBV20-1,many,.,TRBJ1-5,TGCAGTGCTAGAGGCCTTTCGGCAGACAATCAGCCCCAGCATTTT,CSARGLSADNQPQHF
TRBV14,.,.,TRBJ2-7,TGTGCCAGCAGCCAAATGACGGGCAGACTTGGCTACGAGCAGTACTTC,CASSQMTGRLGYEQYF
TRBV9,.,.,TRBJ2-2,TGTGCCAGCAGCGGCGGATCGAACACCGGGGAGCTGTTTTTT,CASSGGSNTGELFF
TRBV20-1,few,.,TRBJ2-3,TGCAGTGCTAGGTACGGACAGTACACAGATACGCAGTATTTT,CSARYGQYTDTQYF
TRBV20-1,.,.,TRBJ1-5,TGCAGTGCTAGAGATGTATGGAATCAGCCCCAGCATTTT,CSARDVWNQPQHF